A single sample gave rise to the 17 T cell receptor beta chains below, sequenced in a study of neurological immune-mediated disorders. TCRdb fed the 5' RACE reads into MiXCR, producing one record per CDR3 protein. This repertoire shows more than 50,000 distinct CDR3 sequences, about 3.7% found once; its top ten account for under 2.5%. The source material was PBMCs. Receptor source: a woman in her forties or fifties with multiple sclerosis.

This clonotype was detected many times. The chain couples TRBV11-2 to TRBJ2-7; D unresolved. CDR1 SGHAT and CDR2 FQNNGV come from the germline V gene. V gave up 5 bases and J gave up 0 bases, with 11 bases separating them. This CDR3 comprises 14 residues. CDR3 loop: CASSPARSSYEQYF. The CDR3 nucleotides are TGTGCCAGCAGCCCCGCCCGAAGCTCCTACGAGCAGTACTTC.

In its sample, this clonotype was seen many times. The chain combines TRBV27 with TRBJ1-1, with a possible D match to TRBD1 (6 bases). From germline, CDR1 is MNHEY and CDR2 SMNVEV (reference sequence). The CDR3 runs to 14 residues. The ends were cut back, 0 bases at V and 3 bases at J, with 8 bases in the middle. In DNA form, the CDR3 reads TGTGCCAGCAGTTTATCGAGGGGGGACACTGAAGCTTTCTTT. Protein product: CASSLSRGDTEAFF.

This clonotype appeared many times. The CDR3 loop reads CASSGRGATSDTQYF. The CDR3, as DNA: TGTGCCAGCTCCGGCCGGGGGGCCACTTCAGATACGCAGTATTTT. The chain has TRBV18 and TRBJ2-3; tentatively, D is TRBD2 (7 bases). Trimming took 6 bases from V and 4 from J, leaving 17 bases between them. Germline CDR1 reads KGHSH; CDR2 reads LQKENI. The CDR3 length is 15 residues.

The V and J genes are TRBV24-1 and TRBJ2-5, with 10 positions matching TRBD2. Germline loops: CDR1 KGHDR, CDR2 SFDVKD. Trimming cost V 4 bases and J 3 bases; bases outside gene matches: 4. The CDR3 is made up of 15 amino acids. The CDR3 here is CATSDPAGGEETQYF. The CDR3 region has the DNA TGTGCCACCAGTGACCCAGCGGGAGGGGAAGAGACCCAGTACTTC.

This clonotype was seen many times. The chain recombines TRBV20-1 with TRBJ1-1, with D unclear. V was shortened by 2 bases and J by 3 bases, with 10 bases between the two germline ends. The V gene's germline CDR1 is DFQATT and CDR2 SNEGSKA (reference sequence). The CDR3 runs 13 residues. This CDR3 reads CSARPGGYTEAFF. The CDR3, as DNA: TGCAGTGCTAGACCCGGAGGGTACACTGAAGCTTTCTTT.

This clonotype showed up many times. The rearrangement joins TRBV6-6 to TRBJ2-7; D is unresolved. This CDR3 contains 12 residues. Germline V gives CDR1 MNHNY, CDR2 SVGAGI (reference sequence). Trimming took 0 bases from V and 4 from J, leaving 4 bases between them. CDR3 in amino acids: CASSYSVYEQYF. CDR3 bases: TGTGCCAGCAGTTACTCGGTATACGAGCAGTACTTC.

This clonotype has at least ten counts. The genes are TRBV29-1 and TRBJ1-1; D may be TRBD1 (5 bases). V lost 4 bases to trimming and J lost 0 bases, with 12 bases between them. This CDR3 has 14 residues. Per the germline V gene, CDR1 is SQVTM and CDR2 is ANQGSEA. CDR3 nucleotides: TGCAGCGTTGTGCGGGGCATGATGAACACTGAAGCTTTCTTT. Protein product: CSVVRGMMNTEAFF.

In its sample, this clonotype was seen many times. The chain combines TRBV5-1 with TRBJ2-2; possibly TRBD1 for D (5 bases). The CDR3 extends over 15 amino acids. Germline CDR1 reads SGHRS; CDR2 reads YFSETQ. Trimming pared 3 bases from V and 1 base from J, leaving 10 bases between. The CDR3 loop is CASSSGSKNTGELFF. The DNA of the CDR3 is TGCGCCAGCAGCTCAGGGTCTAAGAACACCGGGGAGCTGTTTTTT.

Ten or more counts support this clonotype. CDR3 in DNA: TGTGCCAGCAGCCCTCGTGGAGGGGGGGACACTGAAGCTTTCTTT. Protein: CASSPRGGGDTEAFF. This chain joins TRBV7-2 and TRBJ1-1; perhaps TRBD1 as D (6 bases). V was trimmed by 5 bases and J by 3 bases, leaving 16 bases between them. The CDR3 is 15 residues long. Per the germline V gene, CDR1 is SGHTA and CDR2 is FQGNSA.

The V call is TRBV20-1, the J call TRBJ2-3, with 16 bases that match TRBD2. V gave up 6 bases and J gave up 0 bases; unmatched junction bases: 9. The CDR3 loop spans 18 amino acids. In germline, CDR1 is DFQATT, CDR2 SNEGSKA (reference sequence). CDR3 sequence (DNA): TGCAGTGCCCTCCCGGGACTAGCGGGGGGGGCGAGCACAGATACGCAGTATTTT. Its translation is CSALPGLAGGASTDTQYF.

This clonotype occurred a few times. The rearrangement uses TRBV20-1 and TRBJ1-5; no reliable D call. V lost 0 bases, J lost 3 bases, and 9 bases lay in between. This CDR3 has 14 amino acids. CDR1 DFQATT and CDR2 SNEGSKA come from the germline V gene (reference sequence). The CDR3, as DNA: TGCAGTGCTAGAGAGGGGATACTCAATCAGCCCCAGCATTTT. This encodes CSAREGILNQPQHF.

V is TRBV6-2 or TRBV6-3 and J is TRBJ1-6; 7 bases line up with TRBD1. This CDR3 is built from 14 residues. The V gene end was trimmed by 11 bases and the J gene end by 5 bases; junction bases not matched to a gene: 9. Germline V gives CDR1 MNHEY, CDR2 SVGEGT. This CDR3 is CAGLRDSNNSPLHF. CDR3 in DNA: TGTGCCGGCCTCCGGGACAGCAATAATTCACCCCTCCACTTT.

This clonotype was recorded many times. The chain recombines TRBV4-2 with TRBJ2-5, with TRBD2 matching over 7 bases. Germline V gene lookup returns CDR1 LGHNA and CDR2 YNFKEQ. The ends lost 5 bases at V and 3 bases at J; junction bases unmatched: 6. CDR3 length equals 14 residues. The CDR3 spells CASSRGAGEETQYF. The CDR3 coding sequence is TGTGCCAGCAGCAGAGGGGCGGGAGAAGAGACCCAGTACTTC.

This clonotype was seen many times. The chain carries TRBV4-3 and TRBJ1-5; D remains ambiguous. The CDR3 is 15 amino acids. Deletions cut 0 bases from V and 0 bases from J, with 6 bases between. Germline V lookup: CDR1 LGHNA, CDR2 YSLEER. The CDR3 DNA follows: TGCGCCAGCAGCCAAGAGAGGGATAGCAATCAGCCCCAGCATTTT. This translates into CASSQERDSNQPQHF.

This clonotype was found many times. The rearrangement links TRBV10-3 to TRBJ2-7; D tentatively reads TRBD1 or TRBD2 (5 bases each). The CDR3 runs to 13 residues. Trimming shortened V by 4 bases and J by 2 bases, and 9 bases separated the two germline ends. Germline assignment: CDR1 ENHRY and CDR2 SYGVKD. The CDR3 nucleotides are TGTGCCATCAGTGCGGGGCGGCCCTACGAGCAGTACTTC. Encoded protein: CAISAGRPYEQYF.

This clonotype was counted ten times or more. The V gene is TRBV6-2 or TRBV6-3, the J gene TRBJ2-6; D gene ambiguous. The CDR3 sequence is 14 residues long. Per germline, CDR1 MNHEY and CDR2 SVGEGT. Trimming cost V 2 bases and J 3 bases, with 5 bases left between them. The CDR3 reads CASSYRVGANVLTF. Written as DNA, the CDR3 is TGTGCCAGCAGTTACAGGGTTGGGGCCAACGTCCTGACTTTC.

This clonotype was counted ten times or more. This chain joins TRBV6-2 or TRBV6-3 and TRBJ2-4, with D maybe TRBD1 (7 bases). The CDR3 consists of 15 residues. Trimming shortened V by 6 bases and J by 6 bases, and 18 bases separated the two germline ends. The germline V gene has CDR1 MNHEY and CDR2 SVGEGT. The CDR3 bases are TGTGCCAGCAGCTCTTTCAGGGGGGTCGGAAACATTCAGTACTTC. Translation gives CASSSFRGVGNIQYF.